The 19 T cell receptor beta chains listed next were all sequenced from one sample in a study of blood T cells in healthy people across ages. Sample-barcoded 5' priming and a J-beta primer mix drove a second PCR of 7 to 11 cycles. TCRdb re-called the 5' RACE reads through MiXCR, storing one row per CDR3 protein. Of about 1.5 million distinct CDR3 sequences in the sample, 35% to 45% are singletons; the top ten hold roughly 3.7%. Sequencing was carried out using blood. The receptors derive from a woman younger than 35 in good health.

This clonotype showed up just a few times. This chain uses TRBV29-1 with TRBJ1-2; D is perhaps TRBD1 (6 bases). Germline V gene sequence: CDR1 SQVTM, CDR2 ANQGSEA. The CDR3 contains 12 residues. V lost 5 bases and J lost 7, with 14 bases in between. CDR3 DNA sequence: TGCAGCGTTAACTGGGGGCAGTTTGGCTACACCTTC. It is translated as CSVNWGQFGYTF.

In the case of this clonotype: A much more abundant neighbour one base away suggests this may be a read error. This chain joins TRBV29-1 and TRBJ2-1; no definite D call. Germline CDR1 is SQVTM and CDR2 is ANQGSEA. V was shortened by 3 bases and J by 0 bases, with 12 bases between the two germline ends. This CDR3 region has 15 residues. The CDR3 region is CSVDGATSSYNEQFF. The DNA of the CDR3 is TGCAGCGTTGACGGTGCGACGAGCTCCTACAATGAGCAGTTCTTC.

The chain is built from TRBV12-3 or TRBV12-4 and TRBJ2-3, with D uncertain. V lost 1 base and J lost 7, with 9 bases in between. The CDR3 runs to 13 residues. CDR3 amino acids: CASSLGKFNTQYF. CDR3 DNA: TGTGCCAGCAGTTTAGGAAAATTCAATACGCAGTATTTT.

This clonotype was detected only a few times. The chain links TRBV6-2 or TRBV6-3 to TRBJ1-5; a weak D match, TRBD1 (5 bases). CDR3 length: 14 amino acids. Trimming pared 7 bases from V and 9 bases from J, leaving 19 bases between. CDR1 and CDR2 from the germline V gene are MNHEY and SVGEGT. The CDR3 protein is CASNVPGPKPPQHF. The CDR3 DNA reads as TGTGCCAGCAACGTACCGGGACCGAAACCGCCCCAGCATTTT.

This clonotype has only a few counts. The V gene is TRBV29-1, the J gene TRBJ2-1; D perhaps matches TRBD1 (6 bases). The length of the CDR3 is 13 residues. Looked up from germline, CDR1 is SQVTM and CDR2 is ANQGSEA. The V end was cut by 7 bases, the J end by 3 bases, with 13 bases between. The DNA for the CDR3 is TGCAGCGGGTCGACAGGAGGCTACAATGAGCAGTTCTTC. Translating gives CSGSTGGYNEQFF.

Only a few counts were recorded for this clonotype. J is TRBJ1-2 and V is TRBV6-2 or TRBV6-3; D is ambiguous. V was pared by 6 bases and J by 4 bases, with 21 bases between. CDR3 length: 16 residues. Germline CDR1 is MNHEY and CDR2 is SVGEGT. The CDR3 nucleotides are TGTGCCAGCAGCCCTTACTGGACTCTTTCGGGCTATGGCTACACCTTC. The encoded protein is CASSPYWTLSGYGYTF.

This chain uses TRBV28 with TRBJ2-5; TRBD1 or TRBD2 may be the D gene (5 bases each). TRBJ2-7 matches the DNA end more closely, so the J call is doubtful. The CDR3 runs to 14 residues. From germline, CDR1 is MDHEN and CDR2 SYDVKM. The CDR3 reads CASRSRQRYYEQYF. CDR3 coding DNA: TGTGCCAGCAGATCTAGACAGCGGTACTACGAGCAGTACTTC.

The chain links TRBV20-1 to TRBJ1-3; D is undetermined. Germline lookup yields CDR1 DFQATT and CDR2 SNEGSKA (reference sequence). Trimming shortened V by 0 bases and J by 0 bases, and 6 bases separated the two germline ends. The CDR3 extends over 14 amino acids. The CDR3 nucleotides are TGCAGTGCTAGAGATAGTTCCTCTGGAAACACCATATATTTT. Its translation is CSARDSSSGNTIYF.

This rearrangement joins TRBV7-2 to TRBJ1-5; 11 nucleotides align to TRBD1. The junction had 7 bases not matched to a gene; V was cut back by 5 bases and J by 7 bases. Germline CDR1 reads SGHTA; CDR2 reads FQGNSA. The CDR3 runs to 15 residues. The CDR3 DNA reads as TGTGCCAGCAGCCCGGACAGGGGGCGAGAACAGCCCCAGCATTTT. It is translated as CASSPDRGREQPQHF.

The rearrangement joins TRBV28 to TRBJ2-5; 8 bases align to TRBD2. Germline CDR1 reads MDHEN; CDR2 reads SYDVKM. The ends lost 5 bases at V and 2 bases at J; junction bases unmatched: 16. The CDR3 is 18 amino acids. The CDR3 coding sequence is TGTGCCAGCAGTGCAGGGGTGATTAGCGGGGCGGTACAAGAGACCCAGTACTTC. It is translated as CASSAGVISGAVQETQYF.

The J gene is TRBJ2-1, the V gene TRBV5-1, with D possibly being TRBD2 (6 bases). CDR3 length: 16 residues. With 4 bases removed from V and 8 bases from J, the gap between germline ends came to 22 bases. Germline CDR1 reads SGHRS; CDR2 reads YFSETQ. CDR3 protein: CASSLSLGLTHDEQFF. The CDR3 region has the DNA TGCGCCAGCAGCCTTTCCCTGGGACTGACGCACGATGAGCAGTTCTTC.

CDR3 sequence reads: CASSLSVRGENYEQYF. The CDR3 nucleotides are TGTGCCAGCAGCTTATCCGTCCGCGGGGAGAACTACGAGCAGTACTTC. V and J are TRBV7-6 and TRBJ2-7; weak D call: TRBD2 (6 bases). The CDR3 extends over 16 amino acids. Germline CDR1 reads SGHVS; CDR2 reads FNYEAQ. V was shortened by 2 bases and J by 3 bases, with 17 bases between the two germline ends.

The rearrangement uses TRBV6-5 and TRBJ1-2, with a weak D call TRBD1 (5 bases). Deletions cut 5 bases from V and 7 bases from J, with 8 bases between. Germline V gives CDR1 MNHEY, CDR2 SVGAGI. This CDR3 is built from 11 residues. CDR3 protein: CASSSRVGYTF. The CDR3 DNA follows: TGTGCCAGCAGTAGCAGGGTTGGCTACACCTTC.

The V call is TRBV29-1, the J call TRBJ2-3, with 15 bases identical to TRBD2. The V gene end was trimmed by 3 bases and the J gene end by 8 bases; junction bases not matched to a gene: 9. This CDR3 contains 16 residues. CDR1 and CDR2 (germline): SQVTM, ANQGSEA. The CDR3 sequence is CSVDGLAGGLLGTQYF. The CDR3 DNA follows: TGCAGCGTTGATGGACTAGCGGGAGGGCTTTTAGGTACGCAGTATTTT.

The chain couples TRBV5-1 to TRBJ2-7, with a tentative D call TRBD2 (5 bases). Germline V gene sequence: CDR1 SGHRS, CDR2 YFSETQ. The CDR3 runs to 17 residues. The germline V and J ends were trimmed by 3 bases and 0 bases, with 19 bases remaining between them. In nucleotides, the CDR3 is TGCGCCAGCAGCTCGATACGCGCTCGGGGTGGCTCCTACGAGCAGTACTTC. Translating it yields CASSSIRARGGSYEQYF. Complete variable domain (other parts from reference TRBV5-1 and TRBJ2-7): KAGVTQTPRYLIKTRGQQVTLSCSPISGHRSVSWYQQTPGQGLQFLFEYFSETQRNKGNFPGRFSGRQFSNSRSEMNVSTLELGDSALYLCASSSIRARGGSYEQYFGPGTRLTVT.

J is TRBJ2-1 and V is TRBV7-3, with 8 bases matching TRBD1. V lost 1 base, J lost 2 bases, and 4 bases stayed unmatched. The length of the CDR3 is 16 residues. Germline lookup yields CDR1 SGHTA and CDR2 FQGTGA. The CDR3 protein is CASSLRQGAPYNEQFF. As DNA, the CDR3 is TGTGCCAGCAGCTTAAGGCAGGGGGCCCCCTACAATGAGCAGTTCTTC.

This clonotype was recorded a few times. The genes are TRBV7-2 and TRBJ2-4; TRBD1 is a possible D gene (6 bases). Trimming stripped 5 bases from V and 4 bases from J, with 12 bases between. The germline V gene encodes CDR1 SGHTA and CDR2 FQGNSA. The CDR3 has 14 amino acids. CDR3 protein: CASSIPTGKNIQYF. CDR3 nucleotide sequence: TGTGCCAGCAGCATCCCTACAGGGAAAAACATTCAGTACTTC.

The gene calls are TRBV7-2 and TRBJ2-1; D may be TRBD1 (6 bases). This CDR3 contains 14 residues. Trimming cost V 4 bases and J 5 bases, with 12 bases left between them. Per germline, CDR1 SGHTA and CDR2 FQGNSA. CDR3 sequence reads: CASSSGTSNNEQFF. CDR3 DNA: TGTGCCAGCAGCTCCGGGACATCCAACAATGAGCAGTTCTTC.

The chain joins TRBV4-1 to TRBJ1-3; a weak D match, TRBD1 (5 bases). V was clipped by 3 bases and J by 0 bases, with 15 bases between them. The CDR3 has 17 residues. The V gene's germline CDR1 is MGHRA and CDR2 YSYEKL. CDR3 protein: CASSHVGTVASGNTIYF. The DNA for the CDR3 is TGCGCCAGCAGCCACGTCGGGACTGTAGCCTCTGGAAACACCATATATTTT.